This T cell receptor (beta chain) was recovered during a study of OX40 agonist ivuxolimab in advanced cancers. Study findings and constraints: The investigators did not determine what antigen specificity the expanded peripheral T cells had. At 0.1 to 3.0 mg/kg, CD4+ and CD8+ blood T cells expanded clonally by week 6.

Note on this clone: The antigen remains unidentified.

Some clones are missing from TCRdb's copy, which holds only in-frame ones; the method was immunoSEQ multiplex PCR. The sample has roughly 53,000 clones; over 90% are singletons. Germline V gene data show CDR1 as MNHEY and CDR2 as SMNVEV (reference sequence). The length of the CDR3 is 16 residues. After removal of 6 bases from V and 0 bases from J, the junction contained 5 bases not matched to a gene. This sequence originates from an adult with an advanced solid tumor such as melanoma, head and neck, liver or kidney cancer. This specimen consisted of CD4+ or CD8+ T cells sorted from blood, obtained in a trial of the OX40 agonist ivuxolimab. The J gene is TRBJ2-1, the V gene TRBV27; 10 bases agree with TRBD2. CDR3: CASSLAGGLSYNEQFF. DNA for the CDR3: TGTGCCAGCAGCTTAGCGGGAGGTCTCTCCTACAATGAGCAGTTCTTC.